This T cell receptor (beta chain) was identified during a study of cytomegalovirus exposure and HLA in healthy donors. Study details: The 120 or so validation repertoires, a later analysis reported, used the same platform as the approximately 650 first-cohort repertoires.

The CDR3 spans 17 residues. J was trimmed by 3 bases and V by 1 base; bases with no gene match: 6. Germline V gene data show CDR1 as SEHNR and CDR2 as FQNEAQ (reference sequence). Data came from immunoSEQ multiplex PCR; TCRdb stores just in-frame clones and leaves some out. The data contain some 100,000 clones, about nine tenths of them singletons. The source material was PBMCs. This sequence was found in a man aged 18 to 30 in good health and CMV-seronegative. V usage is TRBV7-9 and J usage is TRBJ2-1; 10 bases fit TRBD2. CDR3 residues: CASSLVEREGFYNEQFF. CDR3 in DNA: TGTGCCAGCAGCTTAGTAGAGCGGGAGGGCTTCTACAATGAGCAGTTCTTC.